This TCR beta chain is drawn from a study of blood T cell repertoires in COVID-19. In this sample, this clone turned up a few times. The germline V and J ends were trimmed by 3 bases and 1 base, with 10 bases remaining between them. The germline V gene encodes CDR1 SGHNT and CDR2 YYREEE (reference sequence). CDR3 length: 14 amino acids. Method: immunoSEQ multiplex PCR; TCRdb's copy keeps in-frame clones and lacks some. The table records about 83,000 clones, about 84% of them present only once. The receptor was isolated from a man aged 45 to 65 with active COVID-19. The sample taken for sequencing was peripheral blood. The chain joins TRBV5-4 to TRBJ1-1; D ambiguous. The CDR3 reads CASSSERGNTEAFF. The DNA for the CDR3 is TGTGCCAGCAGCTCGGAGCGGGGGAACACTGAAGCTTTCTTT.